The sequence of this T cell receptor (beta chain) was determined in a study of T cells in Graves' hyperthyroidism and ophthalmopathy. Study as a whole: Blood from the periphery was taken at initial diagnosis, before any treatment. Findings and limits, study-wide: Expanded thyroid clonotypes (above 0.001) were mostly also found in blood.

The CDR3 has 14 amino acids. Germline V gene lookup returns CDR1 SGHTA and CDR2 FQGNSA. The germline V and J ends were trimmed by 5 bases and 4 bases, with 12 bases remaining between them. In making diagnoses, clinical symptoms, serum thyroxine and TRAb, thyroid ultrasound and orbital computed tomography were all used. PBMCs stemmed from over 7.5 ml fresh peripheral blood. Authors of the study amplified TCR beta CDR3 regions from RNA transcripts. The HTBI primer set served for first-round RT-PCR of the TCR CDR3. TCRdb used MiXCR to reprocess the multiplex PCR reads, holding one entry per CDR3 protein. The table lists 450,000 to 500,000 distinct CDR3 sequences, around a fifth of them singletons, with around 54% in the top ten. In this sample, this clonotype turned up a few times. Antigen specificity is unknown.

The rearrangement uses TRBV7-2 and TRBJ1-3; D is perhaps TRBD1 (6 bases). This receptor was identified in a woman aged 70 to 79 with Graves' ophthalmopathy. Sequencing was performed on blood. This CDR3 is CASSKQGGGNTIYF. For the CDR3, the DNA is TGTGCCAGCAGCAAACAGGGAGGCGGAAACACCATATATTTT.